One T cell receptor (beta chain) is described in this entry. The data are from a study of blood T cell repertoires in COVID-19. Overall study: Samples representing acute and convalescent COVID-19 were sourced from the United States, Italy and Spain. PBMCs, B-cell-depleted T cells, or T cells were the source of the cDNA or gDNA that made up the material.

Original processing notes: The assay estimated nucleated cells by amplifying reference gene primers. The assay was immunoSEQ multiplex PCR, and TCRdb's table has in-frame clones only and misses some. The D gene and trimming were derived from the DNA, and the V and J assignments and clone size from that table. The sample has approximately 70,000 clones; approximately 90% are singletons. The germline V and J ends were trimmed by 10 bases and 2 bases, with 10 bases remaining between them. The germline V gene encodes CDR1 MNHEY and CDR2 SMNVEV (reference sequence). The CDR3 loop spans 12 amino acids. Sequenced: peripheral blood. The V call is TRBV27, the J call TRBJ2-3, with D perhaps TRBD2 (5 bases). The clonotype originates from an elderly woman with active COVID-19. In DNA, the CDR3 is TGTGCCACCAAGACTATCACAGATACGCAGTATTTT. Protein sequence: CATKTITDTQYF.